This TCR beta chain was observed in a study of tissue T cells after allogeneic stem cell transplantation. This clone was detected only once. From germline, CDR1 is SGHAT and CDR2 FQDESV (reference sequence). This CDR3 has 15 amino acids. Deletions cut 1 base from V and 6 bases from J, with 15 bases between. Steroid-refractory graft-versus-host disease after allogeneic hematopoietic cell transplant qualified adults for prospective research-autopsy enrollment. The protocol was immunoSEQ multiplex PCR, while the TCRdb copy is restricted to in-frame clones and leaves out a portion. The sample consists of some 2,500 clones, about 71% of them appearing once.

The rearrangement links TRBV11-1 to TRBJ1-2, with D possibly matching TRBD1 (6 bases). The sequencing here drew on colon tissue, taken at autopsy. This TCR derives from a male patient over 55 with steroid-refractory graft-versus-host disease after an allogeneic stem cell transplant. Some of these T cells may belong to the graft donor. The CDR3 region is CASSLGVPGADGYTF. DNA of the CDR3: TGTGCCAGCAGCTTAGGCGTGCCGGGGGCCGATGGCTACACCTTC.